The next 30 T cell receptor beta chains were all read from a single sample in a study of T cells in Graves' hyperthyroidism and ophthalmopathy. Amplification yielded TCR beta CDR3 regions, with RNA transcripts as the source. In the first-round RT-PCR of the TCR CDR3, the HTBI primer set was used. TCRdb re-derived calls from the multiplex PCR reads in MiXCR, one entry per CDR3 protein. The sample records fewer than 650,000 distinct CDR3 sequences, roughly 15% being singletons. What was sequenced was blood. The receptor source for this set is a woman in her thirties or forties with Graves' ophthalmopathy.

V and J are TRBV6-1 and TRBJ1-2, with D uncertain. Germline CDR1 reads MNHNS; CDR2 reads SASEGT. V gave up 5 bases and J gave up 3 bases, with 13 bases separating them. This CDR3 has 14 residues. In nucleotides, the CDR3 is TGTGCCAGCAGTCCACAGAATTTCTACTATGGCTACACCTTC. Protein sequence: CASSPQNFYYGYTF.

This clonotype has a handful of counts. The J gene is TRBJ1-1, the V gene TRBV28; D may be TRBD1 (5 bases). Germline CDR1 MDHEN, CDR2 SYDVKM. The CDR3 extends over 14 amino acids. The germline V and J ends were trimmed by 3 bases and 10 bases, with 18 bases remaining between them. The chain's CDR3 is CASSFTQAGSGAFF. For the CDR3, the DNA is TGTGCCAGCAGTTTTACACAGGCTGGCAGCGGAGCTTTCTTT.

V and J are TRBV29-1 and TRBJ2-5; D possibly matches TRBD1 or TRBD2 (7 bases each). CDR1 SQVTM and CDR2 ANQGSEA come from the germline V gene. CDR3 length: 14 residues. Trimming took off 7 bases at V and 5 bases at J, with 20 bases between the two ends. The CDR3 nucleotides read TGCAGCGCCCCGTTGCAGGGGGGGGGGGAGACCCAGTACTTC. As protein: CSAPLQGGGETQYF.

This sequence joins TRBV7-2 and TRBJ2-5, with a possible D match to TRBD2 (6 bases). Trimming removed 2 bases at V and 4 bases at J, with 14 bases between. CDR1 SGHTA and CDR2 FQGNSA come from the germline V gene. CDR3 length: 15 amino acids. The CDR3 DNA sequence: TGTGCCAGCAGCTTAAAGGCGGGACCTTCAGAGACCCAGTACTTC. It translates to CASSLKAGPSETQYF.

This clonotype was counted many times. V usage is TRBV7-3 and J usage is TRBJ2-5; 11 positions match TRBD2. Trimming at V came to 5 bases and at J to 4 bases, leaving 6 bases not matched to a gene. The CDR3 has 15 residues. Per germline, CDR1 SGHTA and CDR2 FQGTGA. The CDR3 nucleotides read TGTGCCAGCAGCCCCTCTAGCGGGAGGATAGAGACCCAGTACTTC. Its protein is CASSPSSGRIETQYF.

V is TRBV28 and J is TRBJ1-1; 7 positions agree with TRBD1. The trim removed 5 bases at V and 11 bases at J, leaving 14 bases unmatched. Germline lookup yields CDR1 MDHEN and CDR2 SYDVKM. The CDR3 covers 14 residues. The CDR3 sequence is CASSPIPTRGVAFF. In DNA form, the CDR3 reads TGTGCCAGCAGTCCCATTCCCACCAGGGGGGTTGCTTTCTTT.

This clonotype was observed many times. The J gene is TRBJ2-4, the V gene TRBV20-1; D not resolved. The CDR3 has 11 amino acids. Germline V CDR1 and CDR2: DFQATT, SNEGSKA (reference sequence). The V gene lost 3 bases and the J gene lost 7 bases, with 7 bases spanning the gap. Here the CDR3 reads CSASLGNIQYF. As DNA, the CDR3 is TGCAGTGCTAGTCTCGGGAACATTCAGTACTTC.

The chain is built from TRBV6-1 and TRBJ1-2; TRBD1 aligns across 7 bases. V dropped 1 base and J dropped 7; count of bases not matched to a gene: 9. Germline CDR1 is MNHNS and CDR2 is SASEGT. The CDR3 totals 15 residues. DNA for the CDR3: TGTGCCAGCAGTGAAGAGGCAGGGGGGAGTTCTGGCTACACCTTC. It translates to CASSEEAGGSSGYTF.

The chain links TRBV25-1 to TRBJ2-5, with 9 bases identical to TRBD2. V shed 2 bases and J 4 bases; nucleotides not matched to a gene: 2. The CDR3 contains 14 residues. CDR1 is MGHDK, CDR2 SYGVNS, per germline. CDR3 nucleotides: TGTGCCAGCAGTGAACCGACTAGCGGAGAGACCCAGTACTTC. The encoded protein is CASSEPTSGETQYF.

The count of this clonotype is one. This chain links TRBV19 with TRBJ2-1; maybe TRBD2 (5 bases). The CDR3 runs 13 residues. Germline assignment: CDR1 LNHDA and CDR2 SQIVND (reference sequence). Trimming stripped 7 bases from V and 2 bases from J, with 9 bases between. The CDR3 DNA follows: TGTGCCAGTAACGAGGGTCCCTACAATGAGCAGTTCTTC. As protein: CASNEGPYNEQFF.

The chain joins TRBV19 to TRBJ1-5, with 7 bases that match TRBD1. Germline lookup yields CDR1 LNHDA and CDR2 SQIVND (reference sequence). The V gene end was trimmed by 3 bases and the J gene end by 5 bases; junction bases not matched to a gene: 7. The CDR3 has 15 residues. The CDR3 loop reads CASSIIRGFDQPQHF. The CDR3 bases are TGTGCCAGTAGTATCATCAGGGGGTTCGATCAGCCCCAGCATTTT.

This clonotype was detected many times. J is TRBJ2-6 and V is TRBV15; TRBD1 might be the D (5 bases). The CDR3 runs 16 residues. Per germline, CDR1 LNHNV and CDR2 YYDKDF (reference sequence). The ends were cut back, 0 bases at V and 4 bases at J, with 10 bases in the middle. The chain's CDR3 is CATSRESGSGANVLTF. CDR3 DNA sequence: TGTGCCACCAGCAGAGAGTCAGGGTCCGGGGCCAACGTCCTGACTTTC.

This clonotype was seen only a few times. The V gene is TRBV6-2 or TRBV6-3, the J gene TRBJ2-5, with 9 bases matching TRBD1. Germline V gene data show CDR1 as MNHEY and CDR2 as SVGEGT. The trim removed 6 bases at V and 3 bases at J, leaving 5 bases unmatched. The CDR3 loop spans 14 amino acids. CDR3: CASRRTGAEETQYF. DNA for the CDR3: TGTGCCAGCAGACGGACAGGGGCGGAAGAGACCCAGTACTTC.

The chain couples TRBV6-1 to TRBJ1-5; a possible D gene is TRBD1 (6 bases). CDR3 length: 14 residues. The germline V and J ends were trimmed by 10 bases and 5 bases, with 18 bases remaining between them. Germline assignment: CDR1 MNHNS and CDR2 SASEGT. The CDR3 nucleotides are TGTGCCATCGGACTACAGGGAGAGGATCAGCCCCAGCATTTT. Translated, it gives CAIGLQGEDQPQHF.

The CDR3 sequence: CASSINPENTEAFF. The DNA of the CDR3 is TGTGCCAGCAGCATAAACCCGGAGAACACTGAAGCTTTCTTT. The chain carries TRBV4-2 and TRBJ1-1; no reliable D call. Per the germline V gene, CDR1 is LGHNA and CDR2 is YNFKEQ. The CDR3 totals 14 residues. V was shortened by 5 bases and J by 1 base, with 11 bases between the two germline ends.

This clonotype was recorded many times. CDR3 bases: TGTGCCAGCAGCCTGGTGGCAGGGAACGCCTATGGCTACACCTTC. It encodes CASSLVAGNAYGYTF. V usage is TRBV28 and J usage is TRBJ1-2; maybe TRBD1 (5 bases). CDR3 length equals 15 residues. V lost 6 bases and J lost 4, with 18 bases in between. Germline lookup yields CDR1 MDHEN and CDR2 SYDVKM.

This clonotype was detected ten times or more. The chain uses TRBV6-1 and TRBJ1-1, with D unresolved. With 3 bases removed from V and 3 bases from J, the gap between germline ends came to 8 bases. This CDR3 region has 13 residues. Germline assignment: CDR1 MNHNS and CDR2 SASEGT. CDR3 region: CASSEVSDTEAFF. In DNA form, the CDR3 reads TGTGCCAGCAGTGAGGTATCGGACACTGAAGCTTTCTTT.

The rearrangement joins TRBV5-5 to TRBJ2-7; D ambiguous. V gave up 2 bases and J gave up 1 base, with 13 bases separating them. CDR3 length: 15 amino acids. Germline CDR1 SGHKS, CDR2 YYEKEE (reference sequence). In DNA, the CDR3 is TGTGCCAGCAGCTTTCTGTCCAGGACGTCCTACGAGCAGTACTTC. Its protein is CASSFLSRTSYEQYF.

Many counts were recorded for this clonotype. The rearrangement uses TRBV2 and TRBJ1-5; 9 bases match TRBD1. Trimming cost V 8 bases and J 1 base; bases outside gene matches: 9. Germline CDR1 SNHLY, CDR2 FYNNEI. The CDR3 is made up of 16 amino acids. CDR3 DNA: TGTGCCAGCTCGGGACAGGGCCCAAAAAGCAATCAGCCCCAGCATTTT. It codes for CASSGQGPKSNQPQHF.

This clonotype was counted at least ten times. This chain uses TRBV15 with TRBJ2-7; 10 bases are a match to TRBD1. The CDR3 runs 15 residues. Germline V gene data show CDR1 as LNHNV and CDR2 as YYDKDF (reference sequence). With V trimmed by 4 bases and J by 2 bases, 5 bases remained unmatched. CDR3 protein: CATSNDRGPTYEQYF. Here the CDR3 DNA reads TGTGCCACCAGCAACGACAGGGGGCCTACCTACGAGCAGTACTTC. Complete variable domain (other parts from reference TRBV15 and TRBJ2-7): DAMVIQNPRYQVTQFGKPVTLSCSQTLNHNVMYWYQQKSSQAPKLLFHYYDKDFNNEADTPDNFQSRRPNTSFCFLDIRSPGLGDTAMYLCATSNDRGPTYEQYFGPGTRLTVT.

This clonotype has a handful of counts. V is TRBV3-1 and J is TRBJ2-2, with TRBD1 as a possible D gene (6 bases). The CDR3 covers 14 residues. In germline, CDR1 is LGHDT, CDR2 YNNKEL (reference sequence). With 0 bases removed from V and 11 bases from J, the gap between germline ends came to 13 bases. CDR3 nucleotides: TGTGCCAGCAGCCAAGAATGGACGGGACACGAGCTGTTTTTT. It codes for CASSQEWTGHELFF.

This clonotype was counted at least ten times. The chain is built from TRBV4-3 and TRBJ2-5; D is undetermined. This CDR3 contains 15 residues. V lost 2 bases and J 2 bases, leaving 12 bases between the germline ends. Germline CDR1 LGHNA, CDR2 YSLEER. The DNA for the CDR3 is TGCGCCAGCAGCCAAAACCTACTTGTACAAGAGACCCAGTACTTC. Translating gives CASSQNLLVQETQYF.

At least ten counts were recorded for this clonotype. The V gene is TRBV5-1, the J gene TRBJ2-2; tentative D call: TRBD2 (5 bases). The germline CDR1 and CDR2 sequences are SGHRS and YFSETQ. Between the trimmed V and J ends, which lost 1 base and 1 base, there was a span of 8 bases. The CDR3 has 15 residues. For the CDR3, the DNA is TGCGCCAGCAGCTTGCTCAGCGGGAACACCGGGGAGCTGTTTTTT. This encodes CASSLLSGNTGELFF.

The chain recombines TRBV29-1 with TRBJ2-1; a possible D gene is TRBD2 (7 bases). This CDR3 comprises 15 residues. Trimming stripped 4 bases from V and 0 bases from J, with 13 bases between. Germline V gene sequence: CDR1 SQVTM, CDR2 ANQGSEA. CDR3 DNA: TGCAGCGTTGGGGGGGGCGGACGCTCCTACAATGAGCAGTTCTTC. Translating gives CSVGGGGRSYNEQFF.

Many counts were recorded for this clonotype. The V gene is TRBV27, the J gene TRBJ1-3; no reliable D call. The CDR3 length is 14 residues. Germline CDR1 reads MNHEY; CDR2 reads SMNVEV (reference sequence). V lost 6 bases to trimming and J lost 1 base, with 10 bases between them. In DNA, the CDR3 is TGTGCCAGCAGGAGCTTGCGTTCTGGAAACACCATATATTTT. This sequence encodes CASRSLRSGNTIYF.

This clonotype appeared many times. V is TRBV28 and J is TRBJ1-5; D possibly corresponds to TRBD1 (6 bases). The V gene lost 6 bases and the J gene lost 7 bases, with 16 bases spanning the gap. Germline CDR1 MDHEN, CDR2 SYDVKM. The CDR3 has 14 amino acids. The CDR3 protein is CASRYPGGGQPQHF. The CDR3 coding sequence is TGTGCCAGCAGATACCCCGGGGGCGGGCAGCCCCAGCATTTT.

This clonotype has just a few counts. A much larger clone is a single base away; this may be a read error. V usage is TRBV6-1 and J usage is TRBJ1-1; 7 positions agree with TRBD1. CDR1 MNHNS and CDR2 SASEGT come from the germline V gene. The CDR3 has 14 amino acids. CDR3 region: CASSEVTGTTGAFF. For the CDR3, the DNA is TGTGCCAGCAGTGAGGTGACAGGGACCACTGGAGCTTTCTTT.

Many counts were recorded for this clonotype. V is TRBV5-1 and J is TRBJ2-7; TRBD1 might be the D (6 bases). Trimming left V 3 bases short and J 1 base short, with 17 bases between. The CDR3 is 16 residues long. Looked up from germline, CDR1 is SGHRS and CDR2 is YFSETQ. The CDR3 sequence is CASSWEAGTLSYEQYF. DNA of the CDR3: TGCGCCAGCAGCTGGGAAGCCGGGACATTATCCTACGAGCAGTACTTC.

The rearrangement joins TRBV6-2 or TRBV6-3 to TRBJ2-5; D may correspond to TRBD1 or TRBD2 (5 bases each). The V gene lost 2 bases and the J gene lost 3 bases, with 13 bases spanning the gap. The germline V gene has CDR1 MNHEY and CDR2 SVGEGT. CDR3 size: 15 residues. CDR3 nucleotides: TGTGCCAGCAGTTACCCCGGGACCCAAGAAGAGACCCAGTACTTC. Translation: CASSYPGTQEETQYF.

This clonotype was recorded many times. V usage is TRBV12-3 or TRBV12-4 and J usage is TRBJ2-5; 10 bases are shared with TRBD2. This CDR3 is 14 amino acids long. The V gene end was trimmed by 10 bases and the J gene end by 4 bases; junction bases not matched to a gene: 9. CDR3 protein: CATTKREGPETQYF. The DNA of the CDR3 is TGTGCCACCACCAAGCGGGAGGGCCCAGAGACCCAGTACTTC.